The 20 T cell receptor beta chains listed next were all sequenced from one sample in a study of cytomegalovirus exposure and HLA in healthy donors. In the PCR, 60 Vbeta and 13 Jbeta primers were used. The data were produced by immunoSEQ multiplex PCR, yet TCRdb's version contains in-frame clones alone and is incomplete. The sample includes about 120,000 clones, roughly 80% seen only once; the top ten take 1.4% to 1.5%. The sequenced sample consisted of PBMCs. These receptors were obtained from a woman aged 18-29 years in good health and CMV-seronegative.

This chain links TRBV15 with TRBJ2-6, with TRBD1 as a possible D gene (5 bases). The CDR3 totals 16 residues. V lost 0 bases to trimming and J lost 4 bases, with 10 bases between them. CDR1 is LNHNV, CDR2 YYDKDF, per germline (reference sequence). CDR3 residues: CATSRDPGSGANVLTF. CDR3 nucleotides: TGTGCCACCAGCAGAGATCCAGGGTCCGGGGCCAACGTCCTGACTTTC.

The CDR3 nucleotides read TGTGCTAGTGGTCCCCAGTCGCCCCTCCACTTT. Its protein is CASGPQSPLHF. V usage is TRBV12-5 and J usage is TRBJ1-6; unclear D gene. The V gene lost 5 bases and the J gene lost 13 bases, with 9 bases spanning the gap. CDR1 is LGHNT and CDR2 is FRNRAP in the germline V gene. This CDR3 region has 11 residues.

The chain couples TRBV27 to TRBJ1-3; 7 nucleotides line up with TRBD1. The CDR3 totals 18 residues. The germline CDR1 and CDR2 sequences are MNHEY and SMNVEV (reference sequence). V was clipped by 6 bases and J by 4 bases; unmatched bases: 18. Written as DNA, the CDR3 is TGTGCCAGCAGGAATCGACCTACCTACAGGGGACCCGGAAACACCATATATTTT. This codes for CASRNRPTYRGPGNTIYF.

The chain couples TRBV11-3 to TRBJ1-2; possible D gene TRBD1, 5 bases. Germline CDR1 SGHNT, CDR2 YENEEA. This CDR3 comprises 18 residues. Trimming pared 6 bases from V and 4 bases from J, leaving 27 bases between. In DNA form, the CDR3 reads TGTGCCAGCAGTTCCTCATTTTTGATATTGGGGGGTCCCTATGGCTACACCTTC. Protein sequence: CASSSSFLILGGPYGYTF.

V usage is TRBV7-2 and J usage is TRBJ1-3; 12 bases agree with TRBD1. Germline V gene sequence: CDR1 SGHTA, CDR2 FQGNSA. Trimming removed 0 bases from V and 3 bases from J; junction bases left unmatched: 3. The CDR3 covers 17 residues. CDR3 sequence reads: CASSLAGTGGYGNTIYF. CDR3 DNA: TGTGCCAGCAGCTTAGCTGGGACAGGGGGCTATGGAAACACCATATATTTT. The entire variable domain, with the rest obtained from reference TRBV7-2 and TRBJ1-3, is as follows: GAGVSQSPSNKVTEKGKDVELRCDPISGHTALYWYRQSLGQGLEFLIYFQGNSAPDKSGLPSDRFSAERTGGSVSTLTIQRTQQEDSAVYLCASSLAGTGGYGNTIYFGEGSWLTVV.

The V gene is TRBV27, the J gene TRBJ1-2; D ambiguous. The CDR3 contains 14 residues. V lost 2 bases and J lost 4, with 11 bases in between. Germline assignment: CDR1 MNHEY and CDR2 SMNVEV (reference sequence). DNA for the CDR3: TGTGCCAGCAGTTTAGGAGGACGGATCTATGGCTACACCTTC. Amino acids: CASSLGGRIYGYTF.

V usage is TRBV6-1 and J usage is TRBJ1-2; D possibly corresponds to TRBD1 (5 bases). This CDR3 comprises 13 residues. The germline CDR1 and CDR2 sequences are MNHNS and SASEGT. The germline V and J ends were trimmed by 2 bases and 5 bases, with 9 bases remaining between them. In DNA, the CDR3 is TGTGCCAGCAGTGAAAGACCAGGGTATGGCTACACCTTC. Residues: CASSERPGYGYTF.

The V and J genes are TRBV10-3 and TRBJ1-3; D is ambiguous. Germline loops: CDR1 ENHRY, CDR2 SYGVKD. The V gene lost 6 bases and the J gene lost 4 bases, with 7 bases spanning the gap. The CDR3 loop spans 12 amino acids. The CDR3 DNA is TGTGCCATCAGCCCTCGGGGAAACACCATATATTTT. Residues: CAISPRGNTIYF.

J is TRBJ2-7 and V is TRBV25-1, with D unclear. The CDR3 contains 11 residues. Germline CDR1 reads MGHDK; CDR2 reads SYGVNS. V lost 10 bases and J 4 bases, leaving 11 bases between the germline ends. CDR3 region: CATSSLYEQYF. CDR3 DNA: TGTGCCACCTCCTCTCTTTACGAGCAGTACTTC.

The chain links TRBV5-8 to TRBJ1-1, with unresolved D. Per the germline V gene, CDR1 is SGHTS and CDR2 is YDEGEE. The V and J ends lost 6 bases and 3 bases respectively, with 27 bases between them. The CDR3 length is 18 residues. This chain's CDR3 is CASTTPHPVYAHYTEAFF. DNA for the CDR3: TGTGCCAGCACCACTCCCCACCCGGTTTACGCCCATTACACTGAAGCTTTCTTT.

The chain uses TRBV4-3 and TRBJ2-7, with D possibly matching TRBD1 (6 bases). Germline values: CDR1 LGHNA, CDR2 YSLEER. V lost 0 bases, J lost 6 bases, and 15 bases lay in between. The length of the CDR3 is 15 residues. This CDR3 reads CASSQDPFRGSEQYF. CDR3 nucleotides: TGCGCCAGCAGCCAAGACCCTTTCAGGGGTTCCGAGCAGTACTTC.

This chain uses TRBV21-1 with TRBJ1-3; the listed D gene, TRBD1, was not tested against the DNA. TRBV21-1 counts as a pseudogene. CDR3 length: 16 residues. This chain's CDR3 is CASSQQGESSGNTIYF. The CDR3 bases are TGTGCCAGCAGCCAACAGGGGGAATCTTCTGGAAACACCATATATTTT.

This clone came up once. The V gene is TRBV27, the J gene TRBJ2-7; TRBD2 matches at 13 bases. The V gene end was trimmed by 10 bases and the J gene end by 3 bases; junction bases not matched to a gene: 6. Germline assignment: CDR1 MNHEY and CDR2 SMNVEV (reference sequence). CDR3 length: 14 amino acids. The CDR3 nucleotides read TGTGCCATTCCCGGGACTAGCGGGAACTACGAGCAGTACTTC. Residues: CAIPGTSGNYEQYF.

This clone was counted a single time. V gene TRBV5-4 combines with J gene TRBJ2-7, with D perhaps TRBD2 (5 bases). V lost 2 bases, J lost 0 bases, and 6 bases lay in between. This CDR3 has 13 amino acids. Germline V gene sequence: CDR1 SGHNT, CDR2 YYREEE (reference sequence). The CDR3 DNA reads TGTGCCAGCAGCTTCGGGAACTCCTACGAGCAGTACTTC. This gives the protein CASSFGNSYEQYF. Complete variable domain (other parts from reference TRBV5-4 and TRBJ2-7): ETGVTQSPTHLIKTRGQQVTLRCSSQSGHNTVSWYQQALGQGPQFIFQYYREEENGRGNFPPRFSGLQFPNYSSELNVNALELDDSALYLCASSFGNSYEQYFGPGTRLTVT.

The chain has TRBV27 and TRBJ2-1, with 7 positions matching TRBD1. V was pared by 6 bases and J by 7 bases, with 15 bases of the junction left unmatched. The CDR3 extends over 16 amino acids. CDR1 is MNHEY, CDR2 SMNVEV, per germline (reference sequence). The CDR3 loop reads CASSRNRTGAGNEQFF. In DNA, the CDR3 is TGTGCCAGCAGCCGGAATCGAACAGGGGCGGGTAATGAGCAGTTCTTC.

The chain couples TRBV6-5 to TRBJ2-1, with 10 positions matching TRBD2. The junction had 10 bases not matched to a gene; V was cut back by 0 bases and J by 11 bases. The length of the CDR3 is 16 residues. Germline CDR1 and CDR2: MNHEY and SVGAGI. For the CDR3, the DNA is TGTGCCAGCAGTTACTCGATGGCTAGCGGGAGTATTCAGCAGTTCTTC. Amino acids: CASSYSMASGSIQQFF.

This rearrangement joins TRBV19 to TRBJ2-7; D remains ambiguous. V lost 3 bases and J lost 0, with 12 bases in between. The CDR3 covers 15 residues. Germline loops: CDR1 LNHDA, CDR2 SQIVND (reference sequence). This CDR3 is CASSINIHLSYEQYF. The CDR3 DNA follows: TGTGCCAGTAGTATCAACATCCACCTCTCCTACGAGCAGTACTTC.

V gene TRBV5-5 combines with J gene TRBJ1-2; D not resolved. This CDR3 has 13 amino acids. Trimming shortened V by 0 bases and J by 4 bases, and 7 bases separated the two germline ends. Germline V CDR1 and CDR2: SGHKS, YYEKEE (reference sequence). The CDR3 DNA sequence: TGTGCCAGCAGCTTGGGAGGGAGCTATGGCTACACCTTC. As protein: CASSLGGSYGYTF.

The chain joins TRBV5-4 to TRBJ2-1, with 14 bases that match TRBD2. This CDR3 has 15 residues. V was pared by 5 bases and J by 8 bases, with 6 bases of the junction left unmatched. CDR1 is SGHNT and CDR2 is YYREEE in the germline V gene (reference sequence). The CDR3 DNA sequence: TGTGCCAGCAGACTGACTAGCGGGGGGGCCGATGAGCAGTTCTTC. This encodes CASRLTSGGADEQFF.

The chain's CDR3 is CASSDLMNSYEQYF. As DNA, the CDR3 is TGTGCCAGCAGCGACTTAATGAACTCCTACGAGCAGTACTTC. V usage is TRBV4-2 and J usage is TRBJ2-7; D remains unclear. This CDR3 contains 14 residues. V lost 5 bases to trimming and J lost 0 bases, with 11 bases between them. Germline-derived CDR1 and CDR2 are LGHNA and YNFKEQ.